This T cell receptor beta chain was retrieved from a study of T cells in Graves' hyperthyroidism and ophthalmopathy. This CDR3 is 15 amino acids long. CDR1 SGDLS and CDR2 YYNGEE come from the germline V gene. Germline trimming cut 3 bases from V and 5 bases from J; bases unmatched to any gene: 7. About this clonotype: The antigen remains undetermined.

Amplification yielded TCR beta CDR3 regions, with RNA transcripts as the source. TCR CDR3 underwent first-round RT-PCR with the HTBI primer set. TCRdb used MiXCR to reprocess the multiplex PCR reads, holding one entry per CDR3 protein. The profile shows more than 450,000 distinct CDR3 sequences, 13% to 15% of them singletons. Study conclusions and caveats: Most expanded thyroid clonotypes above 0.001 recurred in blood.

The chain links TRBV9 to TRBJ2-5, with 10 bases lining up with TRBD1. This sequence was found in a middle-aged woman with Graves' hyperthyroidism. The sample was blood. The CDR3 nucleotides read TGTGCCAGCAGCGGCGGGACAGGGGCGTTGGAGACCCAGTACTTC. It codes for CASSGGTGALETQYF. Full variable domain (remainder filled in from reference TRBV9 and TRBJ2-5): DSGVTQTPKHLITATGQRVTLRCSPRSGDLSVYWYQQSLDQGLQFLIQYYNGEERAKGNILERFSAQQFPDLHSELNLSSLELGDSALYFCASSGGTGALETQYFGPGTRLLVL.